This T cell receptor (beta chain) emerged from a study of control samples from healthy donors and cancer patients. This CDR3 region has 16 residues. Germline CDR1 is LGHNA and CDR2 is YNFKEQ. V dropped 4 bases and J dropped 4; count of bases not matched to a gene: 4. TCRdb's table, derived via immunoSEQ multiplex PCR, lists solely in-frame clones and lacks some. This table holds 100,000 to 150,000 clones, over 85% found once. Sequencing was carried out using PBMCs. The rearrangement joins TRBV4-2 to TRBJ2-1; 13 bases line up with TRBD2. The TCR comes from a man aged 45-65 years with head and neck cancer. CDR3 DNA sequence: TGTGCCAGCAGCCGTCGGACTAGCGGGGGATACAATGAGCAGTTCTTC. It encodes CASSRRTSGGYNEQFF.